Sequencing of this T cell receptor (beta chain) was carried out in a study of OX40 agonist ivuxolimab in advanced cancers. About the study: The study treated patients with ivuxolimab, an agonistic anti-OX40 (CD134) antibody.

The CDR3 covers 16 residues. Germline trimming cut 1 base from V and 1 base from J; bases unmatched to any gene: 3. From germline, CDR1 is MGHRA and CDR2 YSYEKL. Findings of the study overall: In general, CD8+ T cells held more expanded clones than CD4+ did, on average.

Comment on this clone: Its antigen is not known.

The data were produced by immunoSEQ multiplex PCR, yet TCRdb's version contains in-frame clones alone and is incomplete. The table shows about 21,000 clones, with about four fifths occurring only once. The J gene is TRBJ2-5, the V gene TRBV4-1, with 10 bases fitting TRBD2. The sequencing here drew on CD4+ or CD8+ T cells sorted from blood, taken in a trial of the OX40 agonist ivuxolimab. This clonotype was obtained from an adult with an advanced solid tumor such as melanoma, head and neck, liver or kidney cancer. CDR3 residues: CASSQGTSGAQETQYF. CDR3 DNA: TGCGCCAGCAGCCAAGGGACTAGCGGAGCCCAAGAGACCCAGTACTTC.